The text below deals with one T cell receptor (beta chain). It has no known antigen specificity. Base quality data are lacking; no much larger clone is found one base away. TCRbeta CDR3 regions were amplified from genomic DNA by means of the immunoSEQ Assay, a bias-controlled multiplex PCR. Per the authors' processing: The number of nucleated cells in each sample was estimated by amplification of reference gene primers within the assay. To quantify the absolute abundance of each unique TCRbeta CDR3 rearrangement, sequence reads were collapsed and filtered. For each sample, productive Simpson clonality was calculated as the square root of Simpson's diversity index over productive rearrangements. The table was pulled from immuneACCESS by TCRdb, which kept in-frame rearrangements only. Such tables lose some clones; where checked, under half of the loss comes from unresolved V genes, and the rest has no known cause. That table is the source of V, J and clone size, and D and trimming were worked out from the DNA. The sample data list 90,000 to 120,000 clones, and around four fifths of these were observed just once. The top ten clonotypes cover about 4.3% of the sample.

The data derive from a study of blood T cell repertoires in COVID-19 (dated by TCRdb to about 2020). For the study in its entirety: Collaborator samples came from the United States, Italy and Spain and covered acute and convalescent phases of COVID-19. The dataset comprised deeply sampled blood TCRbeta repertoires from subjects exposed to, actively infected with, or recovered from COVID-19. The prospective study material was composed of cDNA or gDNA derived from T cells, B-cell-depleted T cells, or PBMCs. The repertoires were released in a freely available public database meant as a resource for research on the immune response to SARS-CoV-2. Where available, HLA class I and class II types were taken from metadata supplied by the sample provider and were not determined by assay-based typing. Samples were obtained from the ongoing ImmuneRACE study (first 160 participants) and from roughly 1,300 subjects provided by 6 global collaborators. The sample metadata nearly always contained a de-identified subject ID, COVID-19 status, age in years and sex. Study-wide findings and limitations: Clinical and demographic metadata were provided uncurated, with the amount varying by source and participant.

The collaborating institutions used their own protocols to collect whole blood in K2EDTA tubes. For TCRbeta analysis, collaborators shipped samples as frozen whole blood, isolated PBMCs, or DNA extracted from either of those sample types. Sequences were obtained from peripheral blood. This clonotype originated in a man in his 70s with acute or convalescent COVID-19.

DNA sequence: TGTGCCAGCAGCTCCAGCGGGACTAGCGGGGGGGCCTTCAATGAGCAGTTCTTC. It specifies CASSSSGTSGGAFNEQFF. The rearrangement combines TRBV7-9 with TRBJ2-1, and 16 junctional nucleotides match TRBD2. The CDR3 starts with the cysteine, ends with the phenylalanine, and has 18 residues. The CDR3 DNA has 54 bases and is translated from base 1. From the germline V gene (reference sequence), CDR1 is SEHNR and CDR2 is FQNEAQ. The V end gives up 4 bases and the J end 6 bases, leaving 9 bases in the junction not matched to a gene. The full variable domain, completed from the reference TRBV7-9 and TRBJ2-1 proteins outside the CDR3, reads DTGVSQNPRHKITKRGQNVTFRCDPISEHNRLYWYRQTLGQGPEFLTYFQNEAQLEKSRLLSDRFSAERPKGSFSTLEIQRTEQGDSAMYLCASSSSGTSGGAFNEQFFGPGTRLTVL.